The rows below give T cell receptor beta chains drawn from one sample of a study of control samples from healthy donors and cancer patients. This table comes from immunoSEQ multiplex PCR, and its TCRdb copy is limited to in-frame clones, with some not included. The repertoire holds over 150,000 clones, with 96% as singletons. Sequencing was done on a sample of blood. All receptors derive from a young woman in good health. The CDR3 runs from the conserved cysteine through the conserved F or W. The D gene is left open where the match is weak. A row's size may be missing; if present it is once, few, many or a size class.

j_gene | d_gene | abundance | v_gene | CDR3nt | CDR3aa
TRBJ2-5 | TRBD1 | NA | TRBV7-7 | TGTGCTAGCAGCAGGACAGGACAAGAGACCCAGTACTTC | CASSRTGQETQYF
TRBJ1-1 | NA | NA | TRBV21-1 | TGTGCCAGCAGACTCGTGGGGACAGGGCCCTTGAACACTGAAGCTTTCTTT | CASRLVGTGPLNTEAFF
TRBJ1-5 | NA | NA | TRBV19 | TGTGCCAGTAGTGTGCGGAGAGAGGGGTCGGGTCAGCCCCAGCATTTT | CASSVRREGSGQPQHF
TRBJ1-3 | NA | NA | TRBV7-9 | TGTGCCAGCAGCCACACACTGGCCAGCGCTGGAAACACCATATATTTT | CASSHTLASAGNTIYF
TRBJ2-3 | TRBD2 | NA | TRBV6-1 | TGTGCCAGCAGTGAGCCCTCCTTAGGGGGACTAGCGGGAAGGATGGATACGCAGTATTTT | CASSEPSLGGLAGRMDTQYF
TRBJ1-2 | NA | NA | TRBV25-1 | TGTGCCAGCAGTGACCCTCGTCTGGGCTTGGATGGCTACACCTTC | CASSDPRLGLDGYTF
TRBJ1-5 | NA | NA | TRBV5-1 | TGCGCCAGCAGCTTGGAGCGGAGCAATCAGCCCCAGCATTTT | CASSLERSNQPQHF
TRBJ2-5 | TRBD1 | once | TRBV4-2 | TGTGCCAGCAGCCAAGGACCAGGGGGCCAAGAGACCCAGTACTTC | CASSQGPGGQETQYF
TRBJ2-1 | TRBD1 | NA | TRBV6-2/TRBV6-3 | TGTGCCAGCAGTTCTACGGACAGGGATGAGCAGTTCTTC | CASSSTDRDEQFF
TRBJ1-5 | NA | NA | TRBV30 | TGTGCCTGGAGCACGGACAGCAATCAGCCCCAGCATTTT | CAWSTDSNQPQHF
TRBJ1-3 | NA | NA | TRBV10-3 | TGTGCCATCACCCCGGGCGGGAGCTCTGGAAACACCATATATTTT | CAITPGGSSGNTIYF
TRBJ1-6 | NA | NA | TRBV2 | TGTGCCAGCAGTGAAACAGTCTATAATTCACCCCTCCACTTT | CASSETVYNSPLHF
TRBJ1-4 | NA | once | TRBV4-1 | TGCGCCAGCAGCCAATTTGAAAAACTGTTTTTT | CASSQFEKLFF
TRBJ1-1 | NA | NA | TRBV12-3/TRBV12-4 | TGTGCCAGCACCTGGGCGGGGCGTGAAGCTTTCTTT | CASTWAGREAFF
TRBJ2-7 | TRBD1 | NA | TRBV7-8 | TGTGCCAGCAGCTTGACAGGGAGCTCCTACGAGCAGTACTTC | CASSLTGSSYEQYF
TRBJ2-5 | TRBD2 | NA | TRBV28 | TGTGCCAGCAGTTTATTGGGACTAGCAGCGCAAGAGACCCAGTACTTC | CASSLLGLAAQETQYF
TRBJ2-2 | NA | NA | TRBV12-3/TRBV12-4 | TGTGCCAGCAGGGGGCAAGGGGAGCTGTTTTTT | CASRGQGELFF
TRBJ2-5 | NA | NA | TRBV5-1 | TGCGCCAGCAGCTTGTATAGGGTTGAGACCCAGTACTTC | CASSLYRVETQYF
TRBJ2-3 | NA | NA | TRBV6-6 | TGTGCCAGCAGTTACTCGAGTGGGGTAACGACAGATACGCAGTATTTT | CASSYSSGVTTDTQYF
TRBJ2-2 | TRBD2 | NA | TRBV9 | TGTGCCAGCAGCGTAGTAGCGGGTGACACCGGGGAGCTGTTTTTT | CASSVVAGDTGELFF
TRBJ2-7 | TRBD1 | NA | TRBV5-1 | TGCGCCAGCAGCTCGACCTGGGACAGGGGTTTCGCCTACGAGCAGTACTTC | CASSSTWDRGFAYEQYF
TRBJ1-1 | NA | once | TRBV30 | TGTGCCTGGAGTGATGACGGGAACACTGAAGCTTTCTTT | CAWSDDGNTEAFF
TRBJ2-7 | TRBD1 | NA | TRBV5-4 | TGTGCCAGCAACTTACAGGGGGCTTTGGAGCAGTACTTC | CASNLQGALEQYF
TRBJ2-1 | TRBD2 | once | TRBV7-6 | TGTGCCAGCAGCTTCGGGACTAGCGGGGGGGGAAATGAGCAGTTCTTC | CASSFGTSGGGNEQFF
TRBJ2-7 | TRBD1 | NA | TRBV30 | TGTGCCGGGACAGACAGGGGCACTACCTACGAGCAGTACTTC | CAGTDRGTTYEQYF
TRBJ2-1 | NA | once | TRBV28 | TGTGCCAGCAGTCTATGGAGGGGGCGAGGTGAGCAGTTCTTC | CASSLWRGRGEQFF
TRBJ2-7 | NA | NA | TRBV5-4 | TGTGCCAGCACTACTCGAGGAAAATCCTACGAGCAGTACTTC | CASTTRGKSYEQYF
TRBJ2-3 | NA | NA | TRBV10-3 | TGTGCCATCAGTGATCCTGTAGGGAATACGCAGTATTTT | CAISDPVGNTQYF
TRBJ1-1 | NA | NA | TRBV19 | TGTGCCAGTAGTATCATTGGGGGGGGCACTGAAGCTTTCTTT | CASSIIGGGTEAFF
TRBJ1-5 | NA | NA | TRBV28 | TGTGCCAGCAGTGAGGGGGGACAGCCCCAGCATTTT | CASSEGGQPQHF
TRBJ1-5 | NA | NA | TRBV7-8 | TGTGCCAGCAGCCTCACAGACTCGGGTCAGCCCCAGCATTTT | CASSLTDSGQPQHF
TRBJ2-2 | NA | NA | TRBV2 | TGTGCCAGCAGTGAGGGGATGGGACAGAACACCGGGGAGCTGTTTTTT | CASSEGMGQNTGELFF
TRBJ2-7 | TRBD1 | NA | TRBV27 | TGTGCCAGCAGTTTAAGGGACAGCTACGAGCAGTACTTC | CASSLRDSYEQYF
TRBJ2-1 | NA | NA | TRBV5-1 | TGCGCCAGCAGCCCCAGCTCACGGGACAATGAGCAGTTCTTC | CASSPSSRDNEQFF
TRBJ1-6 | TRBD1 | NA | TRBV18 | TGTGCCAGCTCACCCGACAGGGGGCTAATTTCACCCCTCCACTTT | CASSPDRGLISPLHF
TRBJ2-5 | TRBD1 | NA | TRBV5-1 | TGCGCCAGCAGCTTGGACAGGGGAGCGGAGACCCAGTACTTC | CASSLDRGAETQYF
TRBJ2-2 | NA | NA | TRBV28 | TGTGCCAGCAGTTTAGGGGAGACCGGGGAGCTGTTTTTT | CASSLGETGELFF
TRBJ2-1 | TRBD1 | NA | TRBV24-1 | TGTGCCACCAGTGATTTGCAAGGGGGCGATGAGCAGTTCTTC | CATSDLQGGDEQFF
TRBJ1-6 | TRBD1 | NA | TRBV9 | TGTGCCAGCAGCGTATTCGGGACAGGGAACTCACCCCTCCACTTT | CASSVFGTGNSPLHF
TRBJ2-7 | TRBD1 | NA | TRBV7-7 | TGTGCTAGCAGCTTAGGACAGGGCTCGACTTCCGAGCAGTACTTC | CASSLGQGSTSEQYF
TRBJ1-1 | NA | NA | TRBV6-5 | TGTGCCAGCAGCCCCATAACACGGAACACTGAAGCTTTCTTT | CASSPITRNTEAFF